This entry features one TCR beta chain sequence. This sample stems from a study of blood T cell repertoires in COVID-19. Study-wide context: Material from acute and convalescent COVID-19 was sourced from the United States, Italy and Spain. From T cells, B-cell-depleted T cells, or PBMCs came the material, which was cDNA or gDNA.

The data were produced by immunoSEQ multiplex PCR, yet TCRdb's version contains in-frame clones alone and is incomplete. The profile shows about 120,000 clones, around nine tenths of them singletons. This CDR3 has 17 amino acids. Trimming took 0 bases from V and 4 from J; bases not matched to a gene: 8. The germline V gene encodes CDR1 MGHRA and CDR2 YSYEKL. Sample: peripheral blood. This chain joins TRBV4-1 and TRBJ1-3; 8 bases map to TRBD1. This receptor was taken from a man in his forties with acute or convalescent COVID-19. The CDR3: CASSQEVGQGTGNTIYF. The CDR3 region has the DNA TGCGCCAGCAGCCAAGAAGTCGGACAGGGAACAGGAAACACCATATATTTT.